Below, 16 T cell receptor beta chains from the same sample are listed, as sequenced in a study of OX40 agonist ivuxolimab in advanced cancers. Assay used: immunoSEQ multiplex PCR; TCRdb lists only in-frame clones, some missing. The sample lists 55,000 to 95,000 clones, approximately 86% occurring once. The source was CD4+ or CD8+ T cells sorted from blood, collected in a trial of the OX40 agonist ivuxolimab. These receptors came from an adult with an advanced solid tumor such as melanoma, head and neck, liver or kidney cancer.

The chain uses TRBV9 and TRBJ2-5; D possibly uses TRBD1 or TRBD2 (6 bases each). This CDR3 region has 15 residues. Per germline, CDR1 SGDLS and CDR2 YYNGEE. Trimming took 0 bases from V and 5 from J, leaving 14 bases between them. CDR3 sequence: CASSVAGDSGETQYF. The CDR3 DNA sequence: TGTGCCAGCAGCGTAGCAGGGGACTCGGGGGAGACCCAGTACTTC. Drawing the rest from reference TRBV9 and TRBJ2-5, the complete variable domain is DSGVTQTPKHLITATGQRVTLRCSPRSGDLSVYWYQQSLDQGLQFLIQYYNGEERAKGNILERFSAQQFPDLHSELNLSSLELGDSALYFCASSVAGDSGETQYFGPGTRLLVL.

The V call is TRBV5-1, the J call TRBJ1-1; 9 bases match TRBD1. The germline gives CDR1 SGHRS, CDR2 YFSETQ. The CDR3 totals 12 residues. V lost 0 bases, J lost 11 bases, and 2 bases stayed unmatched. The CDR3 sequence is CASSLGQGEAFF. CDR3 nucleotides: TGCGCCAGCAGCTTGGGACAGGGGGAGGCTTTCTTT.

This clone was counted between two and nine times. Here the CDR3 DNA reads TGTGCCAGCGGGGAATACGAGCAGTACTTC. It encodes CASGEYEQYF. J is TRBJ2-7 and V is TRBV2; D is unclear. The ends were cut back, 8 bases at V and 4 bases at J, with 6 bases in the middle. This CDR3 is 10 amino acids long. Germline lookup yields CDR1 SNHLY and CDR2 FYNNEI.

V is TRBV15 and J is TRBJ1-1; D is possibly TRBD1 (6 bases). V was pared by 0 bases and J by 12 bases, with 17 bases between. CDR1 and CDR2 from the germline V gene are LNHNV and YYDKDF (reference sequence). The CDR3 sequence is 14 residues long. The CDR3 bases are TGTGCCACCAGCAGAGATCAAGCAGGGGTAGAAACTTTCTTT. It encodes CATSRDQAGVETFF. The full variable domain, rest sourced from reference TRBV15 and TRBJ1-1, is DAMVIQNPRYQVTQFGKPVTLSCSQTLNHNVMYWYQQKSSQAPKLLFHYYDKDFNNEADTPDNFQSRRPNTSFCFLDIRSPGLGDTAMYLCATSRDQAGVETFFGQGTRLTVV.

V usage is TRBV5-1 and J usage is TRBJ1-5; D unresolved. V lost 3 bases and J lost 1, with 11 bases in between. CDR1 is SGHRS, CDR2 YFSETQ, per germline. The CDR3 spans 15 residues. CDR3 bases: TGCGCCAGCAGCTCTGGAGTGGGGAGCAATCAGCCCCAGCATTTT. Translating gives CASSSGVGSNQPQHF.

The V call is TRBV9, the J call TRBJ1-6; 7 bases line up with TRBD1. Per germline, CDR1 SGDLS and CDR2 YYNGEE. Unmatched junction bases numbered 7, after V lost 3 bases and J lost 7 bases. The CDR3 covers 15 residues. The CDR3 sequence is CASSAQGSGNSPLHF. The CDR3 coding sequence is TGTGCCAGCAGCGCACAGGGGTCGGGGAATTCACCCCTCCACTTT.

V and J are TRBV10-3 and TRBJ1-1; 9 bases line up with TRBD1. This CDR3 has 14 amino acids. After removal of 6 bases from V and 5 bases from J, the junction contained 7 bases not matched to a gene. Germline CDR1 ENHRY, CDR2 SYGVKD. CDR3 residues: CAIRGDRGSTEAFF. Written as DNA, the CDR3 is TGTGCCATCAGGGGCGACAGGGGGAGTACTGAAGCTTTCTTT.

Written as DNA, the CDR3 is TGTGCCAGCAGCTTCGGGACTAGCGGACACACCGGGGAGCTGTTTTTT. Translated: CASSFGTSGHTGELFF. This chain connects TRBV7-8 to TRBJ2-2, with 11 nucleotides matching TRBD2. The CDR3 runs 16 residues. The germline V gene has CDR1 SGHVS and CDR2 FQNEAQ. Germline trimming cut 3 bases from V and 3 bases from J; bases unmatched to any gene: 3.

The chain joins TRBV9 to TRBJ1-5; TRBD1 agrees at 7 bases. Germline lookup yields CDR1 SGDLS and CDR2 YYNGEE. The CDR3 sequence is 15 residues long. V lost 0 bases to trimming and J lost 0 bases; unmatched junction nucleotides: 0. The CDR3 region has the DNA TGTGCCAGCAGCGTAGGGGACAGTAGCAATCAGCCCCAGCATTTT. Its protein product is CASSVGDSSNQPQHF.

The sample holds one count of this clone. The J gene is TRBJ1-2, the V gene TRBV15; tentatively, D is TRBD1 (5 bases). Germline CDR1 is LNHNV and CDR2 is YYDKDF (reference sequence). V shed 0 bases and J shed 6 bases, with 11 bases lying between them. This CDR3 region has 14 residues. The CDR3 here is CATSREVGVDGYTF. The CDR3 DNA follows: TGTGCCACCAGCAGAGAGGTAGGGGTCGATGGCTACACCTTC.

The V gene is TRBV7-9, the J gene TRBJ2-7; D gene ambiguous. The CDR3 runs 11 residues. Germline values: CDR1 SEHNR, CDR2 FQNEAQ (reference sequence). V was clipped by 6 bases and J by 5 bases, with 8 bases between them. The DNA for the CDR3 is TGTGCCAGCAGTATTATCCACGAGCAGTACTTC. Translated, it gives CASSIIHEQYF. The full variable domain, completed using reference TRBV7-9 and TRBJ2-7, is DTGVSQNPRHKITKRGQNVTFRCDPISEHNRLYWYRQTLGQGPEFLTYFQNEAQLEKSRLLSDRFSAERPKGSFSTLEIQRTEQGDSAMYLCASSIIHEQYFGPGTRLTVT.

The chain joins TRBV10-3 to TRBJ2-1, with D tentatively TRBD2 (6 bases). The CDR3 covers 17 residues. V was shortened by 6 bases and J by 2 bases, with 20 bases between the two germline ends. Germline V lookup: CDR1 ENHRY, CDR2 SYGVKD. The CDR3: CAISLTGGAPAYNEQFF. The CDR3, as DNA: TGTGCCATCAGCCTCACCGGCGGGGCTCCGGCCTACAATGAGCAGTTCTTC.

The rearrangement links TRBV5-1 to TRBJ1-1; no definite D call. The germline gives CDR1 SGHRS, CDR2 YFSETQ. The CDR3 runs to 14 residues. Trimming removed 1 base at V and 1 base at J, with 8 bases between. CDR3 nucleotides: TGCGCCAGCAGCTTGTCGGGTCGGAACACTGAAGCTTTCTTT. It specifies CASSLSGRNTEAFF.

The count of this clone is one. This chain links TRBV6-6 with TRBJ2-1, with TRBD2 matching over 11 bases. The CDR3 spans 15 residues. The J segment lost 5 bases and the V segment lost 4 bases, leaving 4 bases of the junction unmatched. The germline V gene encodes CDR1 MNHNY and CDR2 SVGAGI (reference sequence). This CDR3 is CASSFLAGGNNEQFF. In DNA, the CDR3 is TGTGCCAGCAGTTTCTTAGCGGGGGGGAACAATGAGCAGTTCTTC.

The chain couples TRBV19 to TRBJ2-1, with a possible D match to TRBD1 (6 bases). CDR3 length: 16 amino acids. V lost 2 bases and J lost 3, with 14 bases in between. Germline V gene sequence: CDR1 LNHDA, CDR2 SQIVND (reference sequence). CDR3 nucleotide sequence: TGTGCCAGTAGTATACAACCAGGGGCCCTCTACAATGAGCAGTTCTTC. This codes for CASSIQPGALYNEQFF.

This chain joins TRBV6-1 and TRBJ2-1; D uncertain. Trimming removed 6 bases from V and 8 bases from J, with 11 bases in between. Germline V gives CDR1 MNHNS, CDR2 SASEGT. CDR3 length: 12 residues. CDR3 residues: CASSLSGHEQFF. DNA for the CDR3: TGTGCCAGCAGCCTAAGTGGGCATGAGCAGTTCTTC.